This TCR beta chain was sequenced during a study of cytomegalovirus exposure and HLA in healthy donors. Study observations and caveats: As confirmed in vitro, three CMV-associated chains were specific for CMV antigens. Altogether, some 160 TCR beta chains were recorded as cytomegalovirus-associated.

All donors participated as healthy donors of bone marrow. A multiplex PCR was run with 60 Vbeta primers and 13 Jbeta primers. Generated by immunoSEQ multiplex PCR, the TCRdb table keeps only in-frame clones and is missing some. In total, the table holds 150,000 or so clones. As regards this clone: Antigen unknown.

The TCR comes from a woman aged 40-49 years in good health and CMV-seropositive. Source material: PBMCs.

The CDR3 sequence: CASSALAGGTDTQYF. In nucleotides, the CDR3 is TGTGCCAGCAGTGCTCTAGCGGGGGGCACAGATACGCAGTATTTT. This chain uses TRBV6-4 with TRBJ2-3; 10 bases are shared with TRBD2. Germline V gene data show CDR1 as MRHNA and CDR2 as SNTAGT. V trimming: 4 bases; J trimming: 1 base; junction bases outside the gene matches: 2. The length of the CDR3 is 15 residues.